This T cell receptor beta chain was profiled in a study of CD8 T cells in ankylosing spondylitis. General observations from the study: Previous work reported some of these motif variants in the synovial fluid and blood of reactive arthritis. Researchers report that disease-linked clones proved CD8+ and relatively rare in peripheral blood. Ankylosing spondylitis blood seemed to carry a telltale TCR beta motif made of eight highly homologous variants.

The CDR3 loop spans 17 amino acids. V trimming: 1 base; J trimming: 5 bases; junction bases outside the gene matches: 13. From germline, CDR1 is LGHDT and CDR2 YNNKEL (reference sequence). About this clonotype itself: What it recognizes is unknown.

TCRdb re-called the 5' RACE reads with MiXCR, one entry per CDR3 protein. The sample has a few hundred thousand distinct CDR3 sequences; less than 9.5% are singletons. The receptor comes from a male donor with ankylosing spondylitis. The V and J genes are TRBV3-1 and TRBJ1-2; 7 bases map to TRBD1. The sequencing input was blood, either unsorted or a sorted T cell fraction (not recorded which). The CDR3 coding sequence is TGTGCCAGCAGCCAAGTTACAGGGGCCATACCTTTATATGGCTACACCTTC. Protein: CASSQVTGAIPLYGYTF.